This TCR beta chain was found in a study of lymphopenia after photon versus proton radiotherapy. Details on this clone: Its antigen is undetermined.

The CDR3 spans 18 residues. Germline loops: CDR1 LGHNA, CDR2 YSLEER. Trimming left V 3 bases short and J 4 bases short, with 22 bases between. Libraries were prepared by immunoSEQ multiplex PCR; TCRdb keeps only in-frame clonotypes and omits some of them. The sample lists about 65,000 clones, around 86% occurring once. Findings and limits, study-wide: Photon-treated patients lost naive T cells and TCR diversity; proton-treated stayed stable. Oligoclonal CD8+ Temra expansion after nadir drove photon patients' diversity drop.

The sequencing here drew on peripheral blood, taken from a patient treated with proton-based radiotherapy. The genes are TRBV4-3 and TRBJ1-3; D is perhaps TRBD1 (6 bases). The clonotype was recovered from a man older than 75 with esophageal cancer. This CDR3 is CASSQTARVGGRGNTIYF. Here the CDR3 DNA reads TGCGCCAGCAGCCAGACCGCCCGGGTAGGGGGAAGGGGAAACACCATATATTTT.